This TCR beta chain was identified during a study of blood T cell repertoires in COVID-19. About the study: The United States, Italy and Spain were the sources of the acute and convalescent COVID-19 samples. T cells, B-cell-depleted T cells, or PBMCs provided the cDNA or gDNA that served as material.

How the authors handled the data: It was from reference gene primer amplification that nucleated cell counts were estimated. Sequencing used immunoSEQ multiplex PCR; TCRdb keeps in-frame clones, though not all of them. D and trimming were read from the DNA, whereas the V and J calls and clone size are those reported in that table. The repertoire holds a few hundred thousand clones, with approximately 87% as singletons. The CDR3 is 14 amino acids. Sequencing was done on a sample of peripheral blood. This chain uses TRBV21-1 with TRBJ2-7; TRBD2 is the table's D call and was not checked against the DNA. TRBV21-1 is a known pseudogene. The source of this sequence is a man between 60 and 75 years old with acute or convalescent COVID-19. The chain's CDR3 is CASSKDRGTYEQYF. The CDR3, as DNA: TGTGCCAGCAGCAAAGATCGGGGAACCTACGAGCAGTACTTC.